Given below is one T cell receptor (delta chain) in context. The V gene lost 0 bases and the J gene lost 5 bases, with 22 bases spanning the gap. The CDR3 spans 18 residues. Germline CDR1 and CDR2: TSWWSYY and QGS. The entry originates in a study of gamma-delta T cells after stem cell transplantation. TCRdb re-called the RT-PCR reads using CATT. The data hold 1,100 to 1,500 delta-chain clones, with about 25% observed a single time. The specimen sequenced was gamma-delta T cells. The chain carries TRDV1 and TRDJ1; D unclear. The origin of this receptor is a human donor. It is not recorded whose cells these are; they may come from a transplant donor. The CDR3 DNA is TGTGCTCTTGGGGAACTTTCCCCGTACCCGGTCGGCCGGGATAAACTCATCTTT. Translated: CALGELSPYPVGRDKLIF.